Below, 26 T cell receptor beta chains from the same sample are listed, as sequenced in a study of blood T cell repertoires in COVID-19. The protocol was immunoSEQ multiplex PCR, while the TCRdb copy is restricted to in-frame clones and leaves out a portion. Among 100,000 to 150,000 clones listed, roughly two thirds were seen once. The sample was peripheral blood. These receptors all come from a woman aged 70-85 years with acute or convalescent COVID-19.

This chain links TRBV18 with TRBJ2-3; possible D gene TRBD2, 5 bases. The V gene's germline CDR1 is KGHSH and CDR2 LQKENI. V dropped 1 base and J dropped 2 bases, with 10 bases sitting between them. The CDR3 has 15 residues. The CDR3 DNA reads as TGTGCCAGCTCACCACGTGGCGGGTTCACAGATACGCAGTATTTT. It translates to CASSPRGGFTDTQYF.

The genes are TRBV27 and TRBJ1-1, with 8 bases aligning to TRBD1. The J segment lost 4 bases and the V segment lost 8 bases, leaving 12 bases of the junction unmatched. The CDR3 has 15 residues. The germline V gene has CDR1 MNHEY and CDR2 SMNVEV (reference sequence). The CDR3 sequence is CASRPGGKVGTEAFF. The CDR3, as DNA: TGTGCCAGCCGCCCAGGGGGCAAGGTGGGCACTGAAGCTTTCTTT.

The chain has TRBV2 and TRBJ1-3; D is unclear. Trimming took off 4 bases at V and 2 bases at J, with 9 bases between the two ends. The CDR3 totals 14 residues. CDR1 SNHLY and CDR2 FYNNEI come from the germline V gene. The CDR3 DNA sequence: TGTGCCAGCAGTGGTGGGAGGCCTGGAAACACCATATATTTT. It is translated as CASSGGRPGNTIYF.

CDR3 loop: CASSVDVNPGQGGHEQYF. The CDR3 coding sequence is TGTGCCAGCAGCGTAGATGTAAATCCGGGACAGGGGGGGCACGAGCAGTACTTC. The chain couples TRBV9 to TRBJ2-7; TRBD1 aligns across 11 bases. The V gene end was trimmed by 0 bases and the J gene end by 5 bases; junction bases not matched to a gene: 13. The CDR3 length is 18 residues. Germline V gene lookup returns CDR1 SGDLS and CDR2 YYNGEE.

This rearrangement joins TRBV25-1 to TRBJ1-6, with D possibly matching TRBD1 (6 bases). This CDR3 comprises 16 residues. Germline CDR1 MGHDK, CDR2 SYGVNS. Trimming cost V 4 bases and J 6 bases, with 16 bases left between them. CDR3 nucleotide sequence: TGTGCCAGCAGTGCGGGTAGGGGGGGACCTAATTCACCCCTCCACTTT. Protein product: CASSAGRGGPNSPLHF.

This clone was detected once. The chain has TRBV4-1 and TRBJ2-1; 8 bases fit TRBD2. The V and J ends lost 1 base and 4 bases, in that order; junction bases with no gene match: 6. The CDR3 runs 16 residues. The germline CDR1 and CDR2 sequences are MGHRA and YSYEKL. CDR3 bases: TGCGCCAGCAGCCAAGCTTCGGGACTAGGGTACAATGAGCAGTTCTTC. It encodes CASSQASGLGYNEQFF.

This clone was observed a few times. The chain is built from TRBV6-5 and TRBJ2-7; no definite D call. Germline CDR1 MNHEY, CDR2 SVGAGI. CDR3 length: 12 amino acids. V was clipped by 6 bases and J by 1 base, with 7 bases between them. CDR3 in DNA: TGTGCCAGCAGGTCAATTTCCTACGAGCAGTACTTC. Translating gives CASRSISYEQYF.

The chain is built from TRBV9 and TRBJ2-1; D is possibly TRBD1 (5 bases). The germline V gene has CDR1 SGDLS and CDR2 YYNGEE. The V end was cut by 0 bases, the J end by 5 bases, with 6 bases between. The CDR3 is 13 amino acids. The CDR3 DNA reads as TGTGCCAGCAGCGTAGGACAGAACAATGAGCAGTTCTTC. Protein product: CASSVGQNNEQFF.

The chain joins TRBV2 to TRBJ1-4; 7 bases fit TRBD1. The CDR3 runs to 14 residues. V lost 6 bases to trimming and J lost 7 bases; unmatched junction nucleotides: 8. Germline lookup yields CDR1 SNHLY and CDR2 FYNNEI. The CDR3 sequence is CASRIGGLGEKLFF. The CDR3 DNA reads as TGTGCCAGCAGGATAGGGGGCCTTGGTGAAAAACTGTTTTTT.

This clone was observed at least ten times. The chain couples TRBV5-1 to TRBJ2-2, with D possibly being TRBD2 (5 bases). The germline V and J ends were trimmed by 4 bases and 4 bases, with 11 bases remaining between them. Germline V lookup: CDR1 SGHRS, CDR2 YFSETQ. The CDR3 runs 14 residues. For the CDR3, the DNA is TGCGCCAGCAGCCCGGCCGGGGTCACCGGGGAGCTGTTTTTT. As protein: CASSPAGVTGELFF.

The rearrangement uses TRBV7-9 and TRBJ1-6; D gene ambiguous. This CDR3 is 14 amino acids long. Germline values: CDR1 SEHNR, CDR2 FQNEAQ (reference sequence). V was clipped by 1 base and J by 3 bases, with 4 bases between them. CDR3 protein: CASSLDSYNSPLHF. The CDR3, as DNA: TGTGCCAGCAGCTTAGACAGCTATAATTCACCCCTCCACTTT.

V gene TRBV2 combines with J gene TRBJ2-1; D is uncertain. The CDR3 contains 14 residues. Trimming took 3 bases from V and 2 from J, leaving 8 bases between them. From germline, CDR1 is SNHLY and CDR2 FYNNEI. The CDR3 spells CASSDSVTYNEQFF. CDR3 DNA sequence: TGTGCCAGCAGTGACAGCGTTACCTACAATGAGCAGTTCTTC.

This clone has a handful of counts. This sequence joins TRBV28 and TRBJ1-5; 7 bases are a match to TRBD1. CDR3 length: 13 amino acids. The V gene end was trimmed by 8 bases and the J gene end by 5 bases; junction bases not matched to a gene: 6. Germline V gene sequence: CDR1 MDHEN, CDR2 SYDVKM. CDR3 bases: TGTGCCAGCGATAGACAGGGTTATCAGCCCCAGCATTTT. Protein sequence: CASDRQGYQPQHF.

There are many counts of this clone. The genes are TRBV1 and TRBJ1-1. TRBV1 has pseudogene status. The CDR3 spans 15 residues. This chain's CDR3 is CTSSQAGSRDTEAFF. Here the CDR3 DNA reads TGCACCAGCAGCCAAGCCGGGAGCCGAGACACTGAAGCTTTCTTT.

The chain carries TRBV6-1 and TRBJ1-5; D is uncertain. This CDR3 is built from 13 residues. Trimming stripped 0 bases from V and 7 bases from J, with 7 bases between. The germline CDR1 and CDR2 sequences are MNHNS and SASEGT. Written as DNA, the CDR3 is TGTGCCAGCAGTGAAGCGCGTTTACAGCCCCAGCATTTT. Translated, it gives CASSEARLQPQHF.

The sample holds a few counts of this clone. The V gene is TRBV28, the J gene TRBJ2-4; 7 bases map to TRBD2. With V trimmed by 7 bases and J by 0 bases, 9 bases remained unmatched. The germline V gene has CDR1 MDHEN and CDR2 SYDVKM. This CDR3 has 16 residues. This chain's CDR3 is CASTLGGSLAKNIQYF. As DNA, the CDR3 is TGTGCCAGCACCTTGGGGGGGTCCCTAGCCAAAAACATTCAGTACTTC.

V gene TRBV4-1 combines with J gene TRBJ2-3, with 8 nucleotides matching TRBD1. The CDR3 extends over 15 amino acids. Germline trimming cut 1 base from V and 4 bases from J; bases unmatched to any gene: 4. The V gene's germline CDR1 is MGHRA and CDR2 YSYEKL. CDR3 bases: TGCGCCAGCAGCCAAGGGACAGGGAGCGCAGATACGCAGTATTTT. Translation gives CASSQGTGSADTQYF.

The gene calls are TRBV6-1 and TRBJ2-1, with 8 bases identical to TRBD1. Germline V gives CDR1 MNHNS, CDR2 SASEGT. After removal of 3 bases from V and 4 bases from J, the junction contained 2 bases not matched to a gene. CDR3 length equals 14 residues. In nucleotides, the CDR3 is TGTGCCAGCAGTGACCGGGACAGGTACAATGAGCAGTTCTTC. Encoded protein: CASSDRDRYNEQFF.

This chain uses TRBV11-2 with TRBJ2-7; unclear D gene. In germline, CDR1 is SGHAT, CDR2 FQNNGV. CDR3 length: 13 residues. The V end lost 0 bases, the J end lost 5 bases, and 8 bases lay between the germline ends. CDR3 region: CASSLDPENEQYF. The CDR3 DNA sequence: TGTGCCAGCAGCTTAGATCCGGAGAACGAGCAGTACTTC.

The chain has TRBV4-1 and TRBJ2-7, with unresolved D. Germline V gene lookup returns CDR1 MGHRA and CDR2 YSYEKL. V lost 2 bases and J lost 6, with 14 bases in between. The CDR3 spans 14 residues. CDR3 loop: CASSQHLVGPEQYF. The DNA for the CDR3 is TGCGCCAGCAGCCAACACCTCGTTGGGCCCGAGCAGTACTTC.

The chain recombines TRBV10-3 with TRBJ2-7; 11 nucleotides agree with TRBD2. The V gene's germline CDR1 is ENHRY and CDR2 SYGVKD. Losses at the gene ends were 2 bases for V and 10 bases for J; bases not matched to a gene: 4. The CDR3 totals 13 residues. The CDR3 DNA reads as TGTGCCATCAGTGAGACTAGCGGGGGCCTCCAGTACTTC. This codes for CAISETSGGLQYF.

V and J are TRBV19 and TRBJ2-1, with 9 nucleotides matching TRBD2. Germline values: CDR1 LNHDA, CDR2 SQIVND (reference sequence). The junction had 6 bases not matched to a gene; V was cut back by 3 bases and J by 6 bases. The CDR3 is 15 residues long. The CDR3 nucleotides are TGTGCCAGTAGTATCGGGACTAGCCTTATCAATGAGCAGTTCTTC. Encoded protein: CASSIGTSLINEQFF.

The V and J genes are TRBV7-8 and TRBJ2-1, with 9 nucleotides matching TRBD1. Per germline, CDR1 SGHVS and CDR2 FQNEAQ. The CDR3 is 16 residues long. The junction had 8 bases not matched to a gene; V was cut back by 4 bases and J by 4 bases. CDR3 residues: CASSSYRGPLYNEQFF. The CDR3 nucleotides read TGTGCCAGCAGCTCTTACAGGGGGCCCTTATACAATGAGCAGTTCTTC. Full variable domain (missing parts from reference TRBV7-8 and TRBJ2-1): GAGVSQSPRYKVAKRGQDVALRCDPISGHVSLFWYQQALGQGPEFLTYFQNEAQLDKSGLPSDRFFAERPEGSVSTLKIQRTQQEDSAVYLCASSSYRGPLYNEQFFGPGTRLTVL.

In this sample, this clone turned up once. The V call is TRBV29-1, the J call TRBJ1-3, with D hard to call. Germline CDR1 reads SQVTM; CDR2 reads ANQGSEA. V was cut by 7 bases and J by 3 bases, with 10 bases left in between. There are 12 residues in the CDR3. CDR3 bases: TGCAGCGGAAGGGAGAGTGGAAACACCATATATTTT. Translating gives CSGRESGNTIYF.

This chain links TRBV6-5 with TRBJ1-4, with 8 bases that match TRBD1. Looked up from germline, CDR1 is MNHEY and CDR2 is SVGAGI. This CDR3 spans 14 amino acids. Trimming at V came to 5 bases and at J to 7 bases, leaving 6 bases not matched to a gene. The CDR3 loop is CASSLQGVSEKLFF. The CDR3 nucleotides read TGTGCCAGCAGTCTACAGGGGGTTAGTGAAAAACTGTTTTTT.

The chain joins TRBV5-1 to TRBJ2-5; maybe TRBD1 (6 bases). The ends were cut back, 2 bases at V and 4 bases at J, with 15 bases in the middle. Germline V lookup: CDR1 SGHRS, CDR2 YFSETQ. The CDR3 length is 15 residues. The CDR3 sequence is CASSLSGAEPETQYF. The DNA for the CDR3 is TGCGCCAGCAGCTTATCAGGGGCGGAGCCAGAGACCCAGTACTTC.